The T cell receptor (beta chain) described here comes from a study of a mutant IDH1 vaccine in newly diagnosed glioma. Study as a whole: Pretreatment consisted of radiotherapy, temozolomide, or both, with most receiving both. Study-wide results and limits: Among patients, around 93% showed immune responses induced by the vaccine.

Documented time point: baseline, week 1 (first vaccination visit). Treatment here: pre-vaccination baseline after standard-of-care therapy. Donor tumors were new WHO grade 3 or 4 IDH1-mutant, ATRX-lost astrocytomas. This clone occurred a few times. Its target is unknown. CDR3 length: 16 amino acids. Per germline, CDR1 MNHEY and CDR2 SMNVEV (reference sequence). Trimming took 5 bases from V and 2 from J, leaving 18 bases between them. The method was immunoSEQ multiplex PCR; TCRdb's version includes in-frame clones alone and lacks a portion of them. The repertoire holds tens of thousands of clones, with roughly 80% as singletons.

The clonotype was recovered from a young man with glioma. This chain joins TRBV27 and TRBJ1-2; D might be TRBD1 (6 bases). The material was PBMCs, obtained from a glioma patient treated with radiotherapy, temozolomide or both. DNA for the CDR3: TGTGCCAGCAGTCACCGGGGGCGTACCCGAAACTATGGCTACACCTTC. Residues: CASSHRGRTRNYGYTF.